A single sample is the source of the 14 T cell receptor beta chains below, sequenced in a study of blood T cell repertoires in COVID-19. Some clones are missing from TCRdb's copy, which holds only in-frame ones; the method was immunoSEQ multiplex PCR. The table shows fewer than 300,000 clones, with approximately 90% occurring only once. The specimen was peripheral blood. Receptors were obtained from a woman aged 25 to 39 with COVID-19, enrolled during active disease.

This chain joins TRBV9 and TRBJ2-3; the D gene is possibly TRBD2 (6 bases). The CDR3 is 14 residues long. V lost 3 bases and J lost 6, with 14 bases in between. The germline CDR1 and CDR2 sequences are SGDLS and YYNGEE. The CDR3 loop is CASSGSLAIDTQYF. DNA for the CDR3: TGTGCCAGCAGCGGATCCCTAGCGATCGATACGCAGTATTTT.

The chain combines TRBV9 with TRBJ1-1, with D unresolved. CDR1 is SGDLS and CDR2 is YYNGEE in the germline V gene. Trimming removed 0 bases at V and 0 bases at J, with 9 bases between. The CDR3 has 15 residues. The DNA for the CDR3 is TGTGCCAGCAGCGTAGGTGGGCAGGTGAACACTGAAGCTTTCTTT. This gives the protein CASSVGGQVNTEAFF.

This chain connects TRBV5-6 to TRBJ2-7, with a possible D match to TRBD1 (5 bases). Germline V CDR1 and CDR2: SGHDT, YYEEEE. The CDR3 covers 15 residues. V lost 4 bases and J 3 bases, leaving 17 bases between the germline ends. The CDR3 loop is CASSPRPDSLYEQYF. CDR3 nucleotide sequence: TGTGCCAGCAGCCCCCGCCCCGACAGCCTCTACGAGCAGTACTTC.

The chain uses TRBV18 and TRBJ2-7; TRBD1 matches 7 bases. The CDR3 consists of 13 residues. Germline V gene sequence: CDR1 KGHSH, CDR2 LQKENI. The V gene end was trimmed by 8 bases and the J gene end by 5 bases; junction bases not matched to a gene: 9. The CDR3 loop reads CASPADREHEQYF. The CDR3 nucleotides are TGTGCCAGCCCGGCTGACAGGGAACACGAGCAGTACTTC.

The chain uses TRBV7-8 and TRBJ1-2; D call uncertain. V was trimmed by 5 bases and J by 1 base, leaving 11 bases between them. CDR3 size: 14 residues. Germline CDR1 SGHVS, CDR2 FQNEAQ. The CDR3, as DNA: TGTGCCAGCAGCCCCGCGCGGGGTAACTATGGCTACACCTTC. This gives the protein CASSPARGNYGYTF.

The chain recombines TRBV11-3 with TRBJ2-2; D uncertain. Trimming took off 1 base at V and 5 bases at J, with 11 bases between the two ends. CDR3 length: 15 amino acids. Germline CDR1 reads SGHNT; CDR2 reads YENEEA. The DNA of the CDR3 is TGTGCCAGCAGCTTAGTCCCAGGTGGAACCGGGGAGCTGTTTTTT. This encodes CASSLVPGGTGELFF.

This chain links TRBV19 with TRBJ1-2, with D perhaps TRBD1 (6 bases). The CDR3 runs to 13 residues. The germline V gene has CDR1 LNHDA and CDR2 SQIVND (reference sequence). V was clipped by 6 bases and J by 3 bases, with 11 bases between them. The CDR3 coding sequence is TGTGCCAGTAGAACAGGGAATGACTATGGCTACACCTTC. Its protein is CASRTGNDYGYTF.

The chain carries TRBV7-9 and TRBJ2-3; 9 bases are a match to TRBD1. This CDR3 comprises 15 residues. Germline CDR1 is SEHNR and CDR2 is FQNEAQ (reference sequence). V shed 4 bases, J shed 5 bases, and the junction held 7 bases outside the gene matches. Written as DNA, the CDR3 is TGTGCCAGCAGCTCCCGGGACAGGGAAGGAGATACGCAGTATTTT. Its protein product is CASSSRDREGDTQYF.

The rearrangement links TRBV3-1 (or the pseudogene TRBV3-2) to TRBJ2-1; no definite D call. Germline-derived CDR1 and CDR2 are LGHDT and YNNKEL (reference sequence). V was shortened by 0 bases and J by 6 bases, with 9 bases between the two germline ends. This CDR3 contains 14 residues. The CDR3 sequence: CASSQDWAINEQFF. CDR3 bases: TGTGCCAGCAGCCAAGATTGGGCTATCAATGAGCAGTTCTTC.

V usage is TRBV10-3 and J usage is TRBJ2-7; weak D call: TRBD2 (5 bases). Germline V gene data show CDR1 as ENHRY and CDR2 as SYGVKD. With 0 bases removed from V and 0 bases from J, the gap between germline ends came to 6 bases. This CDR3 comprises 14 residues. The CDR3 region has the DNA TGTGCCATCAGTGAGTCGAGGGACTCCTACGAGCAGTACTTC. Translated: CAISESRDSYEQYF.

The chain is built from TRBV5-8 and TRBJ2-1; D is undetermined. The ends were cut back, 1 base at V and 8 bases at J, with 22 bases in the middle. In germline, CDR1 is SGHTS, CDR2 YDEGEE. This CDR3 spans 17 amino acids. The CDR3 bases are TGTGCCAGCAGCTTGTACATATCGCTCTCATTCCGGGATGAGCAGTTCTTC. Its translation is CASSLYISLSFRDEQFF. Supplemented by reference TRBV5-8 and TRBJ2-1, the full variable domain reads EAGVTQSPTHLIKTRGQQATLRCSPISGHTSVYWYQQALGLGLQFLLWYDEGEERNRGNFPPRFSGRQFPNYSSELNVNALELEDSALYLCASSLYISLSFRDEQFFGPGTRLTVL.

The chain uses TRBV19 and TRBJ2-1, with 7 bases aligning to TRBD2. Germline V gene data show CDR1 as LNHDA and CDR2 as SQIVND (reference sequence). V dropped 2 bases and J dropped 0; count of bases not matched to a gene: 4. The CDR3 has 16 amino acids. The chain's CDR3 is CASSINRGSSYNEQFF. CDR3 nucleotides: TGTGCCAGTAGTATAAATCGCGGGAGCTCCTACAATGAGCAGTTCTTC.

The V gene is TRBV30, the J gene TRBJ2-3; the D is unclear. The CDR3 is made up of 11 amino acids. Trimming removed 2 bases at V and 5 bases at J, with 5 bases between. Germline V gives CDR1 GTSNPN, CDR2 SVGIG (reference sequence). The CDR3, as DNA: TGTGCCTGGAGTCCGGGAGATACGCAGTATTTT. Amino acids: CAWSPGDTQYF. The whole variable domain, filled in from reference TRBV30 and TRBJ2-3, reads SQTIHQWPATLVQPVGSPLSLECTVEGTSNPNLYWYRQAAGRGLQLLFYSVGIGQISSEVPQNLSASRPQDRQFILSSKKLLLSDSGFYLCAWSPGDTQYFGPGTRLTVL.

The chain joins TRBV28 to TRBJ1-5; 8 positions agree with TRBD1. After removal of 4 bases from V and 5 bases from J, the junction contained 16 bases not matched to a gene. Germline lookup yields CDR1 MDHEN and CDR2 SYDVKM. The CDR3 has 18 residues. The CDR3 DNA sequence: TGTGCCAGCAGTTCTGGGACAGGACTCCCGGTTATCTATCAGCCCCAGCATTTT. This encodes CASSSGTGLPVIYQPQHF.